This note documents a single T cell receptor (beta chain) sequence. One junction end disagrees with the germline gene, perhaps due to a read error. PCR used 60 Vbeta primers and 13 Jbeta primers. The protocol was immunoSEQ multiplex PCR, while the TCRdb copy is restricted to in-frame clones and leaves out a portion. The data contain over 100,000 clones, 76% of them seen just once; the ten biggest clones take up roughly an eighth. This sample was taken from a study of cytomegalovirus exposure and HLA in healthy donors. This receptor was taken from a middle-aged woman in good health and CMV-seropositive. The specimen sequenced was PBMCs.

CDR3 amino acids: CTTSSPRGGRNQPQHF. CDR3 bases: TGTACCACCAGCAGCCCTAGGGGGGGTCGCAATCAGCCCCAGCATTTT. The V call is TRBV15, the J call TRBJ1-5; D may be TRBD1 (6 bases). CDR1 is LNHNV and CDR2 is YYDKDF in the germline V gene (reference sequence). The CDR3 totals 16 residues.